This TCR beta chain was found in a study of blood T cell repertoires in COVID-19. This CDR3 has 16 amino acids. V dropped 7 bases and J dropped 0; count of bases not matched to a gene: 8. The germline gives CDR1 SGHVS, CDR2 FNYEAQ. In the original analysis: By means of reference gene primer amplification, nucleated cell counts were estimated. This table comes from immunoSEQ multiplex PCR, and its TCRdb copy is limited to in-frame clones, with some not included. Clone size and the V and J calls come from that table; the DNA yielded D and trimming. Of 250,000 to 350,000 clones listed, around 87% are singletons.

The chain carries TRBV7-6 and TRBJ1-1; 10 positions match TRBD1. The sequence was collected from a woman aged 50 to 60 who had recovered from COVID-19. Sequencing input: peripheral blood. In DNA, the CDR3 is TGTGCCAGCAACGACAGGGGGCCTAGTATGAACACTGAAGCTTTCTTT. It yields the protein CASNDRGPSMNTEAFF.